This is a list of T cell receptor beta chains from one sample in a study of identical twins. TCRdb itself ran the 5' RACE reads through MiXCR, one entry per CDR3 protein. The table records 500,000 to 600,000 distinct CDR3 sequences, about 20% of them present only once. Another study also made use of these data, one on T cells expressing NK-cell markers.

The sample comprised CD4+ T cells sorted from blood. The receptors come from a woman aged 18 to 35 in good health. Each CDR3 is given with its conserved first and last residue. A D gene is named only where the DNA matches it firmly. Clone size is given for some rows only: seen once, a few or many times, or a class if the clone is expanded.

V	size	D	J	DNA	CDR3
TRBV27	.	.	TRBJ1-6	TGTGCCAGCAGTGGAGCGGGCTCCTATAATTCACCCCTCCACTTT	CASSGAGSYNSPLHF
TRBV5-1	.	.	TRBJ2-3	TGCGCCAGCAGCTACCCGTCCGGGGAAGATACGCAGTATTTT	CASSYPSGEDTQYF
TRBV20-1	.	TRBD1	TRBJ1-1	TGCAGTGCTAGAATGGGAGCAGGGGGCGTCAACACTGAAGCTTTCTTT	CSARMGAGGVNTEAFF
TRBV20-1	.	.	TRBJ2-5	TGCAGTGCTAGACGGCAGCAGGGAGGTCGGAAGACCCAGTACTTC	CSARRQQGGRKTQYF
TRBV14	.	.	TRBJ2-5	TGTGCCAGCAGCCAAGACTTTTTAGAAACCCAGTACTTC	CASSQDFLETQYF
TRBV5-1	few	.	TRBJ2-3	TGCGCCAGCAGCCGTACTCAGGGAATCGGCACAGATACGCAGTATTTT	CASSRTQGIGTDTQYF
TRBV20-1	once	TRBD1	TRBJ2-7	TGCAGTGCTGGGGACAGGGGAAACTACGAGCAGTACTTC	CSAGDRGNYEQYF
TRBV7-9	many	.	TRBJ1-2	TGTGCCAGCAGCTCCGGTTTCCACACACGGAACTATGGCTACACCTTC	CASSSGFHTRNYGYTF
TRBV20-1	.	.	TRBJ2-7	TGCAGTGCTGCGGTGGCTCGCGAGCAGTACTTC	CSAAVAREQYF
TRBV7-2	few	.	TRBJ1-1	TGTGCCAGCAGCTTAGATTGGCAGGGGAGGACTGAAGCTTTCTTT	CASSLDWQGRTEAFF
TRBV5-1	few	.	TRBJ1-5	TGCGCCAGCAGCTCGGACGGGATAGGCCAGCATTTT	CASSSDGIGQHF
TRBV27	.	.	TRBJ2-1	TGTGCCAGCCGGGCCAGGGGCTATCCCAATGAGCAGTTCTTC	CASRARGYPNEQFF
TRBV29-1	few	TRBD2	TRBJ2-1	TGCAGCGTGGCGGGGGGAGTGCCTTCCTACAATGAGCAGTTCTTC	CSVAGGVPSYNEQFF
TRBV20-1	.	.	TRBJ2-1	TGCAGTGCTAGAGTCCGGACTAGGGGGAATGAGCAGTTCTTC	CSARVRTRGNEQFF
TRBV5-1	many	.	TRBJ1-5	TGTGCCAGCAGCCAGGGCAGTGGAAATCAGCCCCAGCATTTT	CASSQGSGNQPQHF
TRBV7-8	.	.	TRBJ2-1	TGTGCCAGCAGCTTGCGGGGAATCGTCCCCAATGAGCAGTTCTTC	CASSLRGIVPNEQFF
TRBV10-2	.	.	TRBJ2-5	TGCGCCGGCAGTGACTGGGAAGAGACCCAGTACTTC	CAGSDWEETQYF
TRBV4-3	.	.	TRBJ1-4	TGCGCCAGCAGCCAGCTAGGGCAACGGGAAAAACTGTTTTTT	CASSQLGQREKLFF
TRBV9	few	TRBD2	TRBJ2-3	TGTGCCAGCAGCGCCCGACTAGCGGGAGATCTAGATACGCAGTATTTT	CASSARLAGDLDTQYF
TRBV6-1	few	TRBD2	TRBJ2-7	TGTGCCAGCAGGCGGACTAGCGAGACTACCTACGAGCAGTACTTC	CASRRTSETTYEQYF
TRBV19	.	.	TRBJ1-6	TGTGCCAGTAAGGCATCGGGTAATTCACCCCTCCACTTT	CASKASGNSPLHF
TRBV5-1	many	.	TRBJ2-1	TGCGCCAGCAGCGTATTACAGGGAAATGAGCAGTTCTTC	CASSVLQGNEQFF
TRBV29-1	.	.	TRBJ2-7	TGCAGCGTTGAAGTTCTGGGGCTCAACGAGCAGTACTTC	CSVEVLGLNEQYF
TRBV11-2	few	.	TRBJ2-1	TGTGCCAGCAGCTTAGGGACTAATAATGAGCAGTTCTTC	CASSLGTNNEQFF
TRBV7-9	.	TRBD1	TRBJ2-7	TGTGCCAGCAGATCAAGGACAGGTTGGGGCGAGCAGTACTTC	CASRSRTGWGEQYF
TRBV7-6	.	TRBD2	TRBJ2-1	TGTGCCAGCAGCTTACAGCGGGAGGCCTACAATGAGCAGTTCTTC	CASSLQREAYNEQFF
TRBV7-2	.	.	TRBJ1-3	TGTGCCAGCAGCCAAGTTCGCGCAAACACCATATATTTT	CASSQVRANTIYF
TRBV5-1	many	TRBD2	TRBJ2-7	TGCGCCAGCAGCCCGACTAGCGGGGGCTCCTACGAGCAGTACTTC	CASSPTSGGSYEQYF
TRBV5-1	few	.	TRBJ2-7	TGCGCCAGCAGCTTGATCGTAGGGGGCTCCTACGAGCAGTACTTC	CASSLIVGGSYEQYF
TRBV9	few	TRBD1	TRBJ2-5	TGTGCCAGCAGCACCCAGGGACAGAGGAGCGGAGAGACCCAGTACTTC	CASSTQGQRSGETQYF
TRBV14	.	.	TRBJ1-1	TGTGCCAGCAGCCAAGCGGGAGCAGGGCGAGGCGCTTTCTTT	CASSQAGAGRGAFF